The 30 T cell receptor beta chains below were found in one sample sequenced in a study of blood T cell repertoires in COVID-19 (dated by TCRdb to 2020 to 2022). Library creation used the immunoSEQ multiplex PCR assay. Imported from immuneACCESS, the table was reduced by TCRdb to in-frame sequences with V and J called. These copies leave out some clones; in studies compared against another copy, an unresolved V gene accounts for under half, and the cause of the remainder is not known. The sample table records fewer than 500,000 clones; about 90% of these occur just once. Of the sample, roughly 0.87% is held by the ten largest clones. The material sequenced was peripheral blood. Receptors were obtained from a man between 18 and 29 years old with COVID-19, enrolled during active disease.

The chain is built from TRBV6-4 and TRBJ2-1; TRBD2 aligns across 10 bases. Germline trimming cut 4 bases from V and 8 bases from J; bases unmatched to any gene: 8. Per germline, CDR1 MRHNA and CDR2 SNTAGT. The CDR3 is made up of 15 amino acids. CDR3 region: CASSVKASGSHEQFF. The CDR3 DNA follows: TGTGCCAGCAGTGTGAAGGCTAGCGGGAGCCATGAGCAGTTCTTC.

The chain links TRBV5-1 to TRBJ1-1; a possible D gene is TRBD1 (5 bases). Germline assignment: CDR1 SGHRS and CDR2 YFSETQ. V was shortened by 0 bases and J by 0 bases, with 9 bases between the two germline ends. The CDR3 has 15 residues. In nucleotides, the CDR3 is TGCGCCAGCAGCTTGGGGGGCTTAATGAACACTGAAGCTTTCTTT. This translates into CASSLGGLMNTEAFF. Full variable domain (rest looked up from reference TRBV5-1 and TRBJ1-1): KAGVTQTPRYLIKTRGQQVTLSCSPISGHRSVSWYQQTPGQGLQFLFEYFSETQRNKGNFPGRFSGRQFSNSRSEMNVSTLELGDSALYLCASSLGGLMNTEAFFGQGTRLTVV.

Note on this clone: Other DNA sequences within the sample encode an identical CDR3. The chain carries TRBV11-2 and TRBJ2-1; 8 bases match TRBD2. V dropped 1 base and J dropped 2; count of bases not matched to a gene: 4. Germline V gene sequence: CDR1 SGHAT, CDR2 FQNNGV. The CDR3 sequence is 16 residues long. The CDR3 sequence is CASSLGAGAPYNEQFF. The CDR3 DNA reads TGTGCCAGCAGCTTAGGAGCGGGAGCCCCCTACAATGAGCAGTTCTTC.

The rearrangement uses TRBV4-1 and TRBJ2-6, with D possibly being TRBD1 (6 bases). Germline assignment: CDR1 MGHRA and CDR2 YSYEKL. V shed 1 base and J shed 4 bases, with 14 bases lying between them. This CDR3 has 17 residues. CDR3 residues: CASSQVGLTGGANVLTF. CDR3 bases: TGCGCCAGCAGCCAAGTGGGCCTGACAGGAGGGGCCAACGTCCTGACTTTC.

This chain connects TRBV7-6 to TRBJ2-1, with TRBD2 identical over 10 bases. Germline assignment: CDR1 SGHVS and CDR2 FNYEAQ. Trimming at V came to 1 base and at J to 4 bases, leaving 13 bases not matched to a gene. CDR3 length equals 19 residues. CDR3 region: CASSLDGRSGGASYNEQFF. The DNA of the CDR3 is TGTGCCAGCAGCTTAGATGGGAGGAGCGGGGGGGCCAGTTACAATGAGCAGTTCTTC.

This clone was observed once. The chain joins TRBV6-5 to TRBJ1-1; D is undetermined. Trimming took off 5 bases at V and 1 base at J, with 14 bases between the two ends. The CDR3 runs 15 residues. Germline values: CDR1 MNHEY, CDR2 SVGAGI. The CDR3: CASSPPRVGNTEAFF. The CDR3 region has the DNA TGTGCCAGCAGTCCCCCCCGGGTGGGGAACACTGAAGCTTTCTTT.

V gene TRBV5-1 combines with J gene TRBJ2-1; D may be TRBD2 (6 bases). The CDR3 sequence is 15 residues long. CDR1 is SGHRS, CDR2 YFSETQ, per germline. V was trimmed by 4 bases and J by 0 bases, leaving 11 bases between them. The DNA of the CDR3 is TGCGCCAGCAGCCCGGGACTGGGCTCCTACAATGAGCAGTTCTTC. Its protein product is CASSPGLGSYNEQFF.

The CDR3 protein is CASSYRGPGGFF. In DNA form, the CDR3 reads TGTGCCAGCAGTTACCGGGGCCCCGGGGGATTCTTT. V gene TRBV6-2 or TRBV6-3 combines with J gene TRBJ1-1, with D tentatively TRBD1 (5 bases). Germline V gene lookup returns CDR1 MNHEY and CDR2 SVGEGT. This CDR3 is 12 amino acids long. The V and J ends lost 2 bases and 14 bases respectively, with 15 bases between them.

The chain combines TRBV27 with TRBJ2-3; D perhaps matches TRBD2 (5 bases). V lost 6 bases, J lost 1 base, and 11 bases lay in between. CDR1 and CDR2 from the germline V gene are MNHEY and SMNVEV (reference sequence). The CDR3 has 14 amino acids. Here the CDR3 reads CASSLPGGTDTQYF. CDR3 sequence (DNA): TGTGCCAGCAGCCTTCCCGGGGGCACAGATACGCAGTATTTT.

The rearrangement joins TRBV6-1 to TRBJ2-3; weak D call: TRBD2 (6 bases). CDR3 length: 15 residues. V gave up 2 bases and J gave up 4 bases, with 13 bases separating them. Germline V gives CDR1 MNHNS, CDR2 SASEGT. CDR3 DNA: TGTGCCAGCAGTGAATGGTCTAGGGAGGCAGATACGCAGTATTTT. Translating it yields CASSEWSREADTQYF.

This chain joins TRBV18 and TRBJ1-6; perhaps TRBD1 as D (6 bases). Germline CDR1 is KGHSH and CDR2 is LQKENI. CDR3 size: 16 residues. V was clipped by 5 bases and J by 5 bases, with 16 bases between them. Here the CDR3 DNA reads TGTGCCAGCTCAGCGGAAGTGGACAGAAATAATTCACCCCTCCACTTT. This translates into CASSAEVDRNNSPLHF.

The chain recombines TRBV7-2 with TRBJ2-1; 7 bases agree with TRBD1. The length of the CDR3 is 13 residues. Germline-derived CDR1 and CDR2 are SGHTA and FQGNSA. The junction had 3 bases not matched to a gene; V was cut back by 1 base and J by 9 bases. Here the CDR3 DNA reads TGTGCCAGCAGCTTAGTCGCAGGGGGTGAGCAGTTCTTC. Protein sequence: CASSLVAGGEQFF. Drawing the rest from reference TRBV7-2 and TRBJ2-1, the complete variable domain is GAGVSQSPSNKVTEKGKDVELRCDPISGHTALYWYRQSLGQGLEFLIYFQGNSAPDKSGLPSDRFSAERTGGSVSTLTIQRTQQEDSAVYLCASSLVAGGEQFFGPGTRLTVL.

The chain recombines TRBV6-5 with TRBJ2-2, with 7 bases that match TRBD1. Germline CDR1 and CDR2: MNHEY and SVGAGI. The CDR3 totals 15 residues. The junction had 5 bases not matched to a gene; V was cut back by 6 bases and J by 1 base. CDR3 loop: CASRPRTGNTGELFF. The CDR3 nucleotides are TGTGCCAGCAGGCCGAGGACAGGGAACACCGGGGAGCTGTTTTTT.

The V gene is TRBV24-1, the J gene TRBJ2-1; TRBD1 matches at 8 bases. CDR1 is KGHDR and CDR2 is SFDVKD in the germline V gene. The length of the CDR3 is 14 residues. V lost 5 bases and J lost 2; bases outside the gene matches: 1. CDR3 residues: CATSGGQAYNEQFF. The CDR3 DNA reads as TGTGCCACCAGTGGGGGACAGGCCTACAATGAGCAGTTCTTC.

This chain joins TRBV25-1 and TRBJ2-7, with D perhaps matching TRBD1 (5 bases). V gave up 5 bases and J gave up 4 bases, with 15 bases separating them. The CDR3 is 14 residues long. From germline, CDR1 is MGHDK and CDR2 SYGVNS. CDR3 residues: CASSQAGKSYEQYF. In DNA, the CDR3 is TGTGCCAGCAGTCAGGCAGGGAAATCGTACGAGCAGTACTTC.

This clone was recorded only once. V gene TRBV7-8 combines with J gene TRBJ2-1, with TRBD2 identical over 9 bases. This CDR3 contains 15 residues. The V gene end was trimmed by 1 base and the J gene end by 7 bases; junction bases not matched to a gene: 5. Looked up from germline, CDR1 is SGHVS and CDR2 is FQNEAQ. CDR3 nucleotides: TGTGCCAGCAGCTTAGTTCTAGCGGGAAAAAATGAGCAGTTCTTC. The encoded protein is CASSLVLAGKNEQFF.

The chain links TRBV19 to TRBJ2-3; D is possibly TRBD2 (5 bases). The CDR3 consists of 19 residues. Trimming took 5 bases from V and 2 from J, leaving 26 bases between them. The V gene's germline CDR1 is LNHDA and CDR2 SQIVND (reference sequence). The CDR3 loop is CASSLGSFTGVWVTDTQYF. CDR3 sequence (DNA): TGTGCCAGTAGTCTTGGGAGCTTTACTGGAGTTTGGGTCACAGATACGCAGTATTTT.

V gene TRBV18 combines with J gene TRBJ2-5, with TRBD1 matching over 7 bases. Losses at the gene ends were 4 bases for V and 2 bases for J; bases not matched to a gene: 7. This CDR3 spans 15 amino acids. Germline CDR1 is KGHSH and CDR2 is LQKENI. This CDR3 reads CASSQPGTAQETQYF. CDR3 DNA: TGTGCCAGCTCACAACCGGGGACAGCTCAAGAGACCCAGTACTTC.

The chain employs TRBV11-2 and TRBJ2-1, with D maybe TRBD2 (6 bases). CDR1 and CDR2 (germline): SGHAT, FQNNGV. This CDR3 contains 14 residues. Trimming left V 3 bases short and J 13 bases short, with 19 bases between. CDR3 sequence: CASSFPGLYPSQFF. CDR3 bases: TGTGCCAGCAGCTTCCCCGGACTATACCCCAGTCAGTTCTTC.

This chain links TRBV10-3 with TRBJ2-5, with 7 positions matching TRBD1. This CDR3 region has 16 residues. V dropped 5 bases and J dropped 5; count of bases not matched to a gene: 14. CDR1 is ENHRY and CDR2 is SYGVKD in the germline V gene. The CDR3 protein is CAISSGTNRGVETQYF. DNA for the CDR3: TGTGCCATCAGTTCTGGGACAAACAGGGGCGTGGAGACCCAGTACTTC.

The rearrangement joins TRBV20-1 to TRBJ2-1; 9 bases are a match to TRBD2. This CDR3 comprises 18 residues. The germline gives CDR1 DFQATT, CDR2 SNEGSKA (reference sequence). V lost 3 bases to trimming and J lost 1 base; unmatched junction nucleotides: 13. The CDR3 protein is CSASRRSGGPRSYNEQFF. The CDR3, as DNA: TGCAGTGCTAGTAGGCGTAGCGGGGGACCGAGATCCTACAATGAGCAGTTCTTC.

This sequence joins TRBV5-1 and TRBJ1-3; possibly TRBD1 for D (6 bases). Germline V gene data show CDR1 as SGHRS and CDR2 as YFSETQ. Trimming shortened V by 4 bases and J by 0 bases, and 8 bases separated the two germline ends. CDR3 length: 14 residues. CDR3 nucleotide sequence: TGCGCCAGCAGCCCACAGGGCTCTGGAAACACCATATATTTT. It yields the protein CASSPQGSGNTIYF.

CDR3 DNA: TGTGCCAGCAGCAGCAGAACCGGGACTAGCTACCCAACCTCCTACAATGAGCAGTTCTTC. Translation: CASSSRTGTSYPTSYNEQFF. The V gene is TRBV7-9, the J gene TRBJ2-1; 9 positions match TRBD2. Germline assignment: CDR1 SEHNR and CDR2 FQNEAQ (reference sequence). V gave up 5 bases and J gave up 0 bases; unmatched junction bases: 17. This CDR3 comprises 20 residues.

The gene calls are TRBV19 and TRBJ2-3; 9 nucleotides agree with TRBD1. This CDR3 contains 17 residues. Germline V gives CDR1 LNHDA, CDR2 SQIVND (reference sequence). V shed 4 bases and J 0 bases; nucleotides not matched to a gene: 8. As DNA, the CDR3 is TGTGCCAGTAGTACATACCGGGACAGGGTTAGCACAGATACGCAGTATTTT. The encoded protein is CASSTYRDRVSTDTQYF.

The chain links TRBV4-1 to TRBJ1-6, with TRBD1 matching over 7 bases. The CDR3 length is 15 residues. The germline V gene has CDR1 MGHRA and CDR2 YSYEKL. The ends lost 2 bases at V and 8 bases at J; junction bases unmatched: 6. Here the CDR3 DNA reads TGCGCCAGCAGCCAACAATGGCAGGGGGATTCACCCCTCCACTTT. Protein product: CASSQQWQGDSPLHF.

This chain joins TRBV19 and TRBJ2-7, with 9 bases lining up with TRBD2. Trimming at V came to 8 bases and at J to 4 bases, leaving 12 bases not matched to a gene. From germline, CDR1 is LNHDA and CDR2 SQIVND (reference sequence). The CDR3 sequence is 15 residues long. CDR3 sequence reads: CASSLLAGGPYEQYF. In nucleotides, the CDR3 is TGTGCCAGTTCCCTACTGGCGGGGGGGCCTTACGAGCAGTACTTC.

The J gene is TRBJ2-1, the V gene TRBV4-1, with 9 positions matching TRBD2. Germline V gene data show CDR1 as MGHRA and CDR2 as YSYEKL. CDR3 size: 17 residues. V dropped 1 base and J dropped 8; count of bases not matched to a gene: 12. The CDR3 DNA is TGCGCCAGCAGCCAAGGGGTGAAGGGACTAGCTTACGATGAGCAGTTCTTC. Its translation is CASSQGVKGLAYDEQFF.

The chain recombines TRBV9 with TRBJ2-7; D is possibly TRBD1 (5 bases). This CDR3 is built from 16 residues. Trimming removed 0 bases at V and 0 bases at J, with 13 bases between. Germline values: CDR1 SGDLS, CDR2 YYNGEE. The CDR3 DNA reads TGTGCCAGCAGCGTAGAGGGGTGGGCGGTCTCCTACGAGCAGTACTTC. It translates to CASSVEGWAVSYEQYF.

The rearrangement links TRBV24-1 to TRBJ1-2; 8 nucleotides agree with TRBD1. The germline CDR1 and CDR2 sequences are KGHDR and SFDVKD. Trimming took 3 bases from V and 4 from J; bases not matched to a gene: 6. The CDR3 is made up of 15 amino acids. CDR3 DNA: TGTGCCACCAGTGATCCGGGACAGGCGCCCTATGGCTACACCTTC. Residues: CATSDPGQAPYGYTF.

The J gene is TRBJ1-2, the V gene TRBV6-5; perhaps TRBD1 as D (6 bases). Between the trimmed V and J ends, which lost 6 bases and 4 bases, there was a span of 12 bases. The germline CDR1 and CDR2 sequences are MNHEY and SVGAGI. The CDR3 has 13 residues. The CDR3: CASRNDRRYGYTF. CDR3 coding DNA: TGTGCCAGCAGAAACGACAGGCGCTATGGCTACACCTTC.